A single sample is the source of the 27 T cell receptor beta chains below, sequenced in a study of graft-versus-host responses after intestinal transplantation. These receptors' antigens are unknown. The method was immunoSEQ multiplex PCR; TCRdb's version includes in-frame clones alone and lacks a portion of them. The sample includes tens of thousands of clones, 95% of them seen just once. The sequencing here drew on unstimulated CD8+ T cells sorted from spleen or lymph node cells, taken before transplant. The receptor source for this set is a human donor who was the organ donor for an intestinal transplant.

This chain uses TRBV29-1 with TRBJ2-3; D may be TRBD2 (6 bases). V gave up 7 bases and J gave up 0 bases, with 11 bases separating them. From germline, CDR1 is SQVTM and CDR2 ANQGSEA. The CDR3 runs to 13 residues. In DNA form, the CDR3 reads TGCAGCGCCGTCGGGGGAAGCACAGATACGCAGTATTTT. It codes for CSAVGGSTDTQYF.

The V gene is TRBV6-1, the J gene TRBJ1-2; tentative D call: TRBD1 (5 bases). This CDR3 has 16 amino acids. With 2 bases removed from V and 8 bases from J, the gap between germline ends came to 21 bases. In germline, CDR1 is MNHNS, CDR2 SASEGT. The DNA of the CDR3 is TGTGCCAGCAGTGAACCGCGTTTAGGGGTATCGGAAGGCTACACCTTC. Amino acids: CASSEPRLGVSEGYTF.

The chain carries TRBV10-3 and TRBJ2-5, with 9 bases matching TRBD2. This CDR3 contains 15 residues. V lost 4 bases and J lost 3; bases outside the gene matches: 6. Germline V gene lookup returns CDR1 ENHRY and CDR2 SYGVKD. CDR3 DNA: TGTGCCATCAGTGGCGGGGGGGTGTCTGAAGAGACCCAGTACTTC. Translating gives CAISGGGVSEETQYF.

The chain joins TRBV7-9 to TRBJ2-3, with 15 bases aligning to TRBD2. CDR1 SEHNR and CDR2 FQNEAQ come from the germline V gene (reference sequence). The CDR3 loop spans 16 amino acids. Trimming cost V 5 bases and J 4 bases; bases outside gene matches: 4. CDR3: CASSRTSGGAADTQYF. In nucleotides, the CDR3 is TGTGCCAGCAGCCGGACTAGCGGGGGGGCAGCAGATACGCAGTATTTT.

V and J are TRBV29-1 and TRBJ2-2; 8 bases align to TRBD2. Germline CDR1 is SQVTM and CDR2 is ANQGSEA. Unmatched junction bases numbered 2, after V lost 5 bases and J lost 6 bases. CDR3 length: 12 residues. The CDR3: CSVRRGAGELFF. CDR3 sequence (DNA): TGCAGCGTTCGGCGGGGGGCCGGGGAGCTGTTTTTT.

The chain combines TRBV9 with TRBJ2-1, with 14 bases identical to TRBD2. CDR3 size: 19 residues. CDR1 is SGDLS and CDR2 is YYNGEE in the germline V gene. V trimming: 5 bases; J trimming: 5 bases; junction bases outside the gene matches: 15. Here the CDR3 DNA reads TGTGCCAGCAGATCACTCGGGACTAGCGGGGGATTCGGAAACAATGAGCAGTTCTTC. It encodes CASRSLGTSGGFGNNEQFF.

This rearrangement joins TRBV4-1 to TRBJ2-7; 9 positions agree with TRBD2. Germline V gene sequence: CDR1 MGHRA, CDR2 YSYEKL. CDR3 size: 15 residues. V was pared by 1 base and J by 0 bases, with 1 base of the junction left unmatched. The CDR3 reads CASSQVAGASYEQYF. In nucleotides, the CDR3 is TGCGCCAGCAGCCAAGTAGCGGGGGCCTCCTACGAGCAGTACTTC.

The chain recombines TRBV9 with TRBJ1-1, with TRBD1 as a possible D gene (5 bases). V was cut by 0 bases and J by 3 bases, with 9 bases left in between. The CDR3 covers 14 residues. CDR1 SGDLS and CDR2 YYNGEE come from the germline V gene. CDR3 nucleotides: TGTGCCAGCAGCGTAGTGGGGGTGGACACTGAAGCTTTCTTT. This translates into CASSVVGVDTEAFF.

The J gene is TRBJ1-6, the V gene TRBV20-1; no clear D. V gave up 3 bases and J gave up 7 bases, with 4 bases separating them. CDR1 and CDR2 (germline): DFQATT, SNEGSKA (reference sequence). The CDR3 loop spans 11 amino acids. The CDR3 region is CSARENSPLHF. The DNA for the CDR3 is TGCAGTGCTAGGGAGAATTCACCCCTCCACTTT.

The rearrangement links TRBV11-3 to TRBJ2-5; TRBD2 might be the D (6 bases). CDR1 SGHNT and CDR2 YENEEA come from the germline V gene. Deletions cut 6 bases from V and 3 bases from J, with 11 bases between. The CDR3 length is 13 residues. This CDR3 reads CASSPTGEETQYF. CDR3 in DNA: TGTGCCAGCAGTCCCACGGGAGAAGAGACCCAGTACTTC. Looking up the rest from reference TRBV11-3 and TRBJ2-5 gives the full variable domain: EAGVVQSPRYKIIEKKQPVAFWCNPISGHNTLYWYLQNLGQGPELLIRYENEEAVDDSQLPKDRFSAERLKGVDSTLKIQPAELGDSAVYLCASSPTGEETQYFGPGTRLLVL.

J is TRBJ1-2 and V is TRBV10-1; 8 nucleotides match TRBD1. CDR3 length: 13 amino acids. The V and J ends lost 5 bases and 7 bases, in that order; junction bases with no gene match: 6. Germline CDR1 and CDR2: WNHNN and SYGVQD (reference sequence). In DNA form, the CDR3 reads TGCGCCAGCAGTCGACAGGGGCCTGGTGGCTACACCTTC. It encodes CASSRQGPGGYTF.

The chain is built from TRBV4-1 and TRBJ2-5, with a tentative D call TRBD2 (5 bases). With the DNA end fitting TRBJ2-7 better, the J assignment may be wrong. The CDR3 extends over 13 amino acids. Germline V gene lookup returns CDR1 MGHRA and CDR2 YSYEKL. This chain's CDR3 is CASSHPGIYEQYF. The CDR3 DNA sequence: TGCGCCAGCAGCCACCCGGGGATCTACGAGCAGTACTTC.

The chain combines TRBV6-5 with TRBJ2-7; 9 bases are a match to TRBD1. From germline, CDR1 is MNHEY and CDR2 SVGAGI. This CDR3 spans 14 amino acids. V was pared by 8 bases and J by 3 bases, with 8 bases of the junction left unmatched. The CDR3 reads CASATGTGIYEQYF. DNA of the CDR3: TGTGCCAGCGCAACCGGGACAGGGATCTACGAGCAGTACTTC.

This chain links TRBV27 with TRBJ2-2; maybe TRBD2 (5 bases). Germline V gene data show CDR1 as MNHEY and CDR2 as SMNVEV (reference sequence). This CDR3 is built from 14 residues. V was clipped by 0 bases and J by 6 bases, with 8 bases between them. CDR3 amino acids: CASSLSAAAGELFF. The CDR3 bases are TGTGCCAGCAGTTTATCAGCGGCGGCCGGGGAGCTGTTTTTT.

In its sample, this clone was seen once. The V gene is TRBV6-5, the J gene TRBJ1-1; D gene uncertain. Deletions cut 5 bases from V and 5 bases from J, with 9 bases between. CDR1 is MNHEY, CDR2 SVGAGI, per germline. The CDR3 runs 12 residues. As DNA, the CDR3 is TGTGCCAGCAGTAACACGGGTACTGAAGCTTTCTTT. Translation gives CASSNTGTEAFF.

Only one count was recorded for this clone. The chain uses TRBV5-4 and TRBJ2-5; perhaps D is TRBD1 or TRBD2 (5 bases each). The last part of the DNA fits TRBJ2-7 better; the J call may be wrong. This CDR3 has 14 amino acids. The germline CDR1 and CDR2 sequences are SGHNT and YYREEE (reference sequence). CDR3 bases: TGTGCCAGCAGCTTGTGGGGGAACTCCTACGAGCAGTACTTC. It yields the protein CASSLWGNSYEQYF.

The J gene is TRBJ2-2, the V gene TRBV29-1, with 10 nucleotides matching TRBD2. Germline loops: CDR1 SQVTM, CDR2 ANQGSEA. With V trimmed by 3 bases and J by 0 bases, 1 base remained unmatched. This CDR3 spans 15 amino acids. For the CDR3, the DNA is TGCAGCGTTGATACTAGCGGGGCGAACACCGGGGAGCTGTTTTTT. This encodes CSVDTSGANTGELFF.

J is TRBJ1-3 and V is TRBV9; D not resolved. V was shortened by 2 bases and J by 0 bases, with 15 bases between the two germline ends. Per germline, CDR1 SGDLS and CDR2 YYNGEE. The CDR3 is made up of 17 amino acids. Here the CDR3 reads CASSVETVPYSGNTIYF. The CDR3 DNA sequence: TGTGCCAGCAGCGTTGAGACGGTCCCGTACTCTGGAAACACCATATATTTT.

The chain is built from TRBV5-8 and TRBJ2-7; D is unresolved. The CDR3 contains 12 residues. V gave up 0 bases and J gave up 2 bases, with 3 bases separating them. Germline CDR1 SGHTS, CDR2 YDEGEE. CDR3 region: CASSLEAYEQYF. As DNA, the CDR3 is TGTGCCAGCAGCTTGGAAGCCTACGAGCAGTACTTC. The full variable domain, its missing parts supplied by reference TRBV5-8 and TRBJ2-7, is EAGVTQSPTHLIKTRGQQATLRCSPISGHTSVYWYQQALGLGLQFLLWYDEGEERNRGNFPPRFSGRQFPNYSSELNVNALELEDSALYLCASSLEAYEQYFGPGTRLTVT.

V and J are TRBV9 and TRBJ1-2; D remains unclear. Germline CDR1 is SGDLS and CDR2 is YYNGEE. The V and J ends lost 4 bases and 5 bases respectively, with 15 bases between them. The CDR3 has 14 residues. The CDR3 loop is CASSRPGYFYGYTF. The CDR3 coding sequence is TGTGCCAGCAGCCGACCCGGCTACTTTTATGGCTACACCTTC. The complete variable domain, with remaining parts taken from reference TRBV9 and TRBJ1-2, reads DSGVTQTPKHLITATGQRVTLRCSPRSGDLSVYWYQQSLDQGLQFLIQYYNGEERAKGNILERFSAQQFPDLHSELNLSSLELGDSALYFCASSRPGYFYGYTFGSGTRLTVV.

The chain joins TRBV7-9 to TRBJ1-2, with D maybe TRBD1 (6 bases). There are 16 residues in the CDR3. Trimming pared 5 bases from V and 0 bases from J, leaving 16 bases between. Per germline, CDR1 SEHNR and CDR2 FQNEAQ (reference sequence). CDR3 sequence: CASSRQQGPANYGYTF. CDR3 coding DNA: TGTGCCAGCAGCCGTCAACAGGGACCAGCTAACTATGGCTACACCTTC.

The chain is built from TRBV5-4 and TRBJ2-1; no reliable D call. The CDR3 is 14 amino acids. The germline V and J ends were trimmed by 1 base and 3 bases, with 8 bases remaining between them. The germline gives CDR1 SGHNT, CDR2 YYREEE (reference sequence). CDR3 protein: CASSLITYYNEQFF. CDR3 sequence (DNA): TGTGCCAGCAGCTTGATAACATACTACAATGAGCAGTTCTTC.

The gene calls are TRBV6-5 and TRBJ2-5; the D gene is possibly TRBD1 (8 bases). Trimming took 4 bases from V and 7 from J, leaving 22 bases between them. The CDR3 loop spans 16 amino acids. CDR1 is MNHEY and CDR2 is SVGAGI in the germline V gene. This CDR3 reads CASSSVQGEGPLTQYF. DNA of the CDR3: TGTGCCAGCAGTTCCGTACAGGGGGAGGGTCCCTTGACCCAGTACTTC.

V usage is TRBV2 and J usage is TRBJ2-1; tentatively, D is TRBD1 or TRBD2 (7 bases each). The CDR3 has 15 amino acids. The V gene's germline CDR1 is SNHLY and CDR2 FYNNEI. The germline V and J ends were trimmed by 11 bases and 7 bases, with 24 bases remaining between them. In DNA, the CDR3 is TGTGCCGCGGGGGTTGCAGGGGGATTTGTGAATGAGCAGTTCTTC. It specifies CAAGVAGGFVNEQFF.

The chain couples TRBV7-9 to TRBJ2-3; D not certain. Germline assignment: CDR1 SEHNR and CDR2 FQNEAQ (reference sequence). The CDR3 extends over 13 amino acids. Trimming shortened V by 3 bases and J by 2 bases, and 6 bases separated the two germline ends. CDR3 bases: TGTGCCAGCAGCTTGTCACACACAGATACGCAGTATTTT. This encodes CASSLSHTDTQYF. The entire variable domain, with the rest obtained from reference TRBV7-9 and TRBJ2-3, is as follows: DTGVSQNPRHKITKRGQNVTFRCDPISEHNRLYWYRQTLGQGPEFLTYFQNEAQLEKSRLLSDRFSAERPKGSFSTLEIQRTEQGDSAMYLCASSLSHTDTQYFGPGTRLTVL.

This clone was observed once. This rearrangement joins TRBV5-4 to TRBJ2-7; TRBD2 aligns across 12 bases. From germline, CDR1 is SGHNT and CDR2 YYREEE (reference sequence). CDR3 size: 17 residues. V lost 0 bases to trimming and J lost 1 base; unmatched junction nucleotides: 5. The CDR3 reads CASSLGLAGGLSYEQYF. The CDR3 DNA reads TGTGCCAGCAGCTTGGGTCTAGCGGGGGGGCTGTCCTACGAGCAGTACTTC.

The chain recombines TRBV27 with TRBJ1-1; D uncertain. Germline CDR1 MNHEY, CDR2 SMNVEV (reference sequence). V was pared by 5 bases and J by 2 bases, with 12 bases between. CDR3 length: 14 residues. Written as DNA, the CDR3 is TGTGCCAGCAGTCCTTCGTGGGGAAACACTGAAGCTTTCTTT. Translation: CASSPSWGNTEAFF.